The 22 T cell receptor beta chains below all came from one sample that was sequenced in a study of blood T cell repertoires in COVID-19. Using immunoSEQ multiplex PCR, the repertoire was profiled, and TCRdb retains in-frame clones only, with some absent. The data show around 150,000 clones, about 88% seen once. The sample comprised peripheral blood. The receptors shown here come from a woman at least 80 years old with acute or convalescent COVID-19.

The chain has TRBV30 and TRBJ2-1, with D maybe TRBD1 (5 bases). From germline, CDR1 is GTSNPN and CDR2 SVGIG (reference sequence). Trimming removed 2 bases at V and 10 bases at J, with 9 bases between. The CDR3 length is 11 residues. The CDR3 reads CAWSSRTEQFF. The CDR3 DNA reads as TGTGCCTGGAGTTCACGGACAGAGCAGTTCTTC.

This clone was counted between two and nine times. J is TRBJ1-6 and V is TRBV28; D ambiguous. Germline lookup yields CDR1 MDHEN and CDR2 SYDVKM. CDR3 size: 15 residues. Trimming stripped 3 bases from V and 0 bases from J, with 6 bases between. CDR3 loop: CASSFDSSYNSPLHF. The CDR3 nucleotides are TGTGCCAGCAGTTTTGACTCCTCCTATAATTCACCCCTCCACTTT.

Only a few counts were recorded for this clone. The genes are TRBV11-1 and TRBJ2-3; no clear D gene. This CDR3 contains 15 residues. Per germline, CDR1 SGHAT and CDR2 FQDESV (reference sequence). V lost 5 bases and J 0 bases, leaving 12 bases between the germline ends. The CDR3 DNA sequence: TGTGCCAGCAGCCAAGATACCTATAGCACAGATACGCAGTATTTT. It encodes CASSQDTYSTDTQYF.

This chain links TRBV4-3 with TRBJ1-2; 10 bases agree with TRBD1. V lost 0 bases and J lost 1; bases outside the gene matches: 2. CDR3 length: 16 residues. Per the germline V gene, CDR1 is LGHNA and CDR2 is YSLEER. DNA of the CDR3: TGCGCCAGCAGCCAAGATGGGACAGGGGTTAACTATGGCTACACCTTC. Residues: CASSQDGTGVNYGYTF.

The chain uses TRBV7-3 and TRBJ2-5; 10 bases align to TRBD2. Germline V CDR1 and CDR2: SGHTA, FQGTGA. This CDR3 is 15 amino acids long. V dropped 7 bases and J dropped 5; count of bases not matched to a gene: 10. CDR3 nucleotide sequence: TGTGCCAGCACCAAGCGGGGGGGCAGTTTGGAGACCCAGTACTTC. Its protein product is CASTKRGGSLETQYF. Using reference TRBV7-3 and TRBJ2-5 for the parts outside the CDR3, the full variable domain is GAGVSQTPSNKVTEKGKYVELRCDPISGHTALYWYRQSLGQGPEFLIYFQGTGAADDSGLPNDRFFAVRPEGSVSTLKIQRTERGDSAVYLCASTKRGGSLETQYFGPGTRLLVL.

The CDR3 region is CASSKFPGGAALNTIYF. The CDR3 nucleotides read TGTGCCAGCAGTAAGTTTCCAGGGGGCGCGGCGTTAAACACCATATATTTT. This rearrangement joins TRBV27 to TRBJ1-3, with 8 bases aligning to TRBD1. Looked up from germline, CDR1 is MNHEY and CDR2 is SMNVEV (reference sequence). The length of the CDR3 is 17 residues. With 5 bases clipped from V and 6 bases from J, the junction kept 15 bases outside the gene matches.

The chain carries TRBV5-1 and TRBJ1-3, with 8 positions matching TRBD1. V dropped 2 bases and J dropped 2; count of bases not matched to a gene: 6. The CDR3 is 16 amino acids. Germline values: CDR1 SGHRS, CDR2 YFSETQ. For the CDR3, the DNA is TGCGCCAGCAGCTTCGGACAGGGTACGCCTGGAAACACCATATATTTT. Amino acids: CASSFGQGTPGNTIYF.

This chain joins TRBV15 and TRBJ1-5, with D possibly TRBD1 on 5 matching bases. V lost 0 bases and J 0 bases, leaving 9 bases between the germline ends. This CDR3 is built from 16 residues. CDR1 and CDR2 (germline): LNHNV, YYDKDF (reference sequence). This chain's CDR3 is CATSRDDRHSNQPQHF. The CDR3, as DNA: TGTGCCACCAGCAGAGACGACAGACATAGCAATCAGCCCCAGCATTTT.

The chain links TRBV28 to TRBJ1-4; a possible D gene is TRBD1 (5 bases). The V end was cut by 4 bases, the J end by 8 bases, with 17 bases between. Germline CDR1 and CDR2: MDHEN and SYDVKM. The CDR3 sequence is 15 residues long. CDR3 region: CASSSGTGMREKLFF. The CDR3 nucleotides are TGTGCCAGCAGTTCTGGCACAGGAATGAGGGAAAAACTGTTTTTT.

The chain employs TRBV7-9 and TRBJ2-2, with TRBD1 matching over 7 bases. The germline gives CDR1 SEHNR, CDR2 FQNEAQ (reference sequence). The J segment lost 5 bases and the V segment lost 7 bases, leaving 10 bases of the junction unmatched. The CDR3 is made up of 15 amino acids. The CDR3 DNA reads TGTGCCAGCACCATCGACGGCAGGGGGACCGGGGAGCTGTTTTTT. It translates to CASTIDGRGTGELFF.

V and J are TRBV7-9 and TRBJ1-4; 11 bases are shared with TRBD1. CDR1 and CDR2 from the germline V gene are SEHNR and FQNEAQ (reference sequence). J gave up 6 bases and V 5 bases, and 5 bases lay outside the gene matches. The CDR3 extends over 15 amino acids. The CDR3 here is CASSADRGLDEKLFF. CDR3 nucleotides: TGTGCCAGCAGCGCGGACAGGGGGCTTGATGAAAAACTGTTTTTT.

The V call is TRBV5-6, the J call TRBJ1-2; D is possibly TRBD1 (6 bases). The ends were cut back, 7 bases at V and 6 bases at J, with 22 bases in the middle. The CDR3 runs to 15 residues. Per the germline V gene, CDR1 is SGHDT and CDR2 is YYEEEE. CDR3 loop: CASGNQNRVVDGYTF. CDR3 nucleotide sequence: TGTGCCAGCGGCAATCAGAACAGGGTAGTAGATGGCTACACCTTC.

The gene calls are TRBV3-1 (or the pseudogene TRBV3-2) and TRBJ2-2; 13 bases align to TRBD2. Germline assignment: CDR1 LGHDT and CDR2 YNNKEL (reference sequence). CDR3 length: 16 residues. J gave up 7 bases and V 4 bases, and 6 bases lay outside the gene matches. CDR3 region: CASSRGTSGIGGELFF. The CDR3 bases are TGTGCCAGCAGCCGAGGGACTAGCGGGATCGGCGGGGAGCTGTTTTTT.

The chain links TRBV6-5 to TRBJ2-1; 7 bases match TRBD1. Germline V gene lookup returns CDR1 MNHEY and CDR2 SVGAGI. V lost 6 bases and J lost 4; bases outside the gene matches: 3. This CDR3 contains 13 residues. The CDR3 nucleotides read TGTGCCAGCAGAGAGGGACAGTACAATGAGCAGTTCTTC. Its protein product is CASREGQYNEQFF.

The chain has TRBV9 and TRBJ2-1; 10 positions agree with TRBD1. This CDR3 spans 16 amino acids. CDR1 and CDR2 (germline): SGDLS, YYNGEE. Germline trimming cut 0 bases from V and 5 bases from J; bases unmatched to any gene: 5. Written as DNA, the CDR3 is TGTGCCAGCAGCGTAGCTCTAGGGACAGGGGACAATGAGCAGTTCTTC. Residues: CASSVALGTGDNEQFF.

CDR3 sequence: CASSGGGRQETQYF. The CDR3 DNA sequence: TGTGCCAGCAGCGGCGGGGGGCGCCAAGAGACCCAGTACTTC. The genes are TRBV5-4 and TRBJ2-5, with 8 bases aligning to TRBD2. J lost 1 base, V lost 4 bases, and 3 bases had no gene match. The CDR3 spans 14 residues. Per germline, CDR1 SGHNT and CDR2 YYREEE (reference sequence).

The CDR3 DNA is TGCGCCAGCAGTTTCTCGGGTCTGACTAGCGGGAGAGCCGGGGAGCTGTTTTTT. Translated, it gives CASSFSGLTSGRAGELFF. The chain is built from TRBV23-1 and TRBJ2-2; 12 nucleotides agree with TRBD2. TRBV23-1 is noted as an ORF with a role that remains uncertain. The J segment lost 6 bases and the V segment lost 5 bases, leaving 13 bases of the junction unmatched. The CDR3 totals 18 residues.

This clone has a single count. V gene TRBV10-3 combines with J gene TRBJ2-7; TRBD2 agrees at 14 bases. The V and J ends lost 10 bases and 0 bases, in that order; junction bases with no gene match: 8. Per the germline V gene, CDR1 is ENHRY and CDR2 is SYGVKD. The CDR3 is 16 residues long. The CDR3 spells CATSGTSGGGSYEQYF. CDR3 nucleotides: TGTGCCACCTCTGGGACTAGCGGGGGAGGCTCCTACGAGCAGTACTTC.

The genes are TRBV24-1 and TRBJ2-1, with a tentative D call TRBD1 (6 bases). V was pared by 0 bases and J by 5 bases, with 7 bases between. Germline CDR1 and CDR2: KGHDR and SFDVKD. This CDR3 has 14 residues. CDR3 in DNA: TGTGCCACCAGTGATTTGGGGGGCCACAATGAGCAGTTCTTC. This sequence encodes CATSDLGGHNEQFF.

This chain uses TRBV27 with TRBJ2-7; 7 bases fit TRBD1. Trimming removed 7 bases from V and 0 bases from J; junction bases left unmatched: 3. The germline CDR1 and CDR2 sequences are MNHEY and SMNVEV (reference sequence). This CDR3 region has 13 residues. DNA for the CDR3: TGTGCCAGCAAAGGGACAGCCTCCTACGAGCAGTACTTC. Translated, it gives CASKGTASYEQYF.

This chain joins TRBV18 and TRBJ2-5; possible D gene TRBD2, 7 bases. CDR3 size: 15 residues. Looked up from germline, CDR1 is KGHSH and CDR2 is LQKENI. The V end was cut by 0 bases, the J end by 4 bases, with 12 bases between. Here the CDR3 DNA reads TGTGCCAGCTCACCACCTGGGGGGGCGACAGAGACCCAGTACTTC. It translates to CASSPPGGATETQYF.

The rearrangement links TRBV25-1 to TRBJ1-2, with a tentative D call TRBD1 (5 bases). Germline CDR1 and CDR2: MGHDK and SYGVNS. Trimming removed 5 bases from V and 9 bases from J, with 19 bases in between. The CDR3 totals 14 residues. The CDR3 loop reads CASSKQGRYESYTF. The DNA of the CDR3 is TGTGCCAGCAGTAAGCAGGGAAGGTATGAGAGCTACACCTTC.